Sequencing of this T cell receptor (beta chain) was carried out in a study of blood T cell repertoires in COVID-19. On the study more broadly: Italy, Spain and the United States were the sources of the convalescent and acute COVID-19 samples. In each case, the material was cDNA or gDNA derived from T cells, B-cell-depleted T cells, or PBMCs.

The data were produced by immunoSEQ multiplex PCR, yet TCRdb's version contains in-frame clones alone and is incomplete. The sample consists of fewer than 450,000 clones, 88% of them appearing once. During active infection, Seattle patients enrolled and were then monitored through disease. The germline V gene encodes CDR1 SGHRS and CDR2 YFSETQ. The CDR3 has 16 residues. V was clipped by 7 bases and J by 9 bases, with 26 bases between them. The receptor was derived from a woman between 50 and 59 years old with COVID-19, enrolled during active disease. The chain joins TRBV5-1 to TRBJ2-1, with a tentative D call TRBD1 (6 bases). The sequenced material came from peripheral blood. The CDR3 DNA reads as TGCGCCAGCCCCAAGGGCAGCAGATGGGGGCAAGTTGAGCAGTTCTTC. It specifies CASPKGSRWGQVEQFF.